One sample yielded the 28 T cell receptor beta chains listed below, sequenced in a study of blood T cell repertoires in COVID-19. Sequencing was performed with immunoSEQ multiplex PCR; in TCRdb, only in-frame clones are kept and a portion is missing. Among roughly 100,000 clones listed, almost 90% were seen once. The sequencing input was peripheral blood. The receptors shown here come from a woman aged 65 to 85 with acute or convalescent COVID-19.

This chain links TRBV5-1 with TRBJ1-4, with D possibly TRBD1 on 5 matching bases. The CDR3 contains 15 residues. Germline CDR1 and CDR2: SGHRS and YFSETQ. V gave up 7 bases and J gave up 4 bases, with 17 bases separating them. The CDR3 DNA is TGCGCCAGCCGAGGAGGGGCCAAGAGTAATGAAAAACTGTTTTTT. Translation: CASRGGAKSNEKLFF.

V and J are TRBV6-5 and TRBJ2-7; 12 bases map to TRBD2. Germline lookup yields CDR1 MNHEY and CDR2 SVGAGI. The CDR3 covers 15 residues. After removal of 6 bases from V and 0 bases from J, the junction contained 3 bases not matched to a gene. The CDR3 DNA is TGTGCCAGCAGCCTACTAGCGGGAGGCTCCTACGAGCAGTACTTC. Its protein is CASSLLAGGSYEQYF.

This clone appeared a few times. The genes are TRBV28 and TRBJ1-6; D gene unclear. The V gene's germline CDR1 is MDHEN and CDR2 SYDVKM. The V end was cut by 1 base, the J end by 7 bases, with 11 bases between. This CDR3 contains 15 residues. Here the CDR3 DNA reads TGTGCCAGCAGTTTATTTTGGGAGGCAAATTCACCCCTCCACTTT. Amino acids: CASSLFWEANSPLHF.

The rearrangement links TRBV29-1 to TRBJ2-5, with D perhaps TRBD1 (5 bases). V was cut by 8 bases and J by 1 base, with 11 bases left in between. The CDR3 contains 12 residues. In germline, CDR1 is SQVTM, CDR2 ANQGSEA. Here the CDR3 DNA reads TGCAGCACCAGGGAAGCCCAAGAGACCCAGTACTTC. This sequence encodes CSTREAQETQYF.

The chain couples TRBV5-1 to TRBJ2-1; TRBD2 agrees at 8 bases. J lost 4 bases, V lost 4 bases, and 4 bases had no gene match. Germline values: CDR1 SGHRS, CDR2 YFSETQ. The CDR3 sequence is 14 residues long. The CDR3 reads CASSVGGGYNEQFF. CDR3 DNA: TGCGCCAGCAGCGTGGGCGGGGGGTACAATGAGCAGTTCTTC.

This chain's CDR3 is CASNERQPDGTGELFF. CDR3 coding DNA: TGCGCCAGCAACGAGAGACAGCCCGATGGCACCGGGGAGCTGTTTTTT. The J gene is TRBJ2-2, the V gene TRBV5-1, with a tentative D call TRBD1 (5 bases). CDR1 and CDR2 from the germline V gene are SGHRS and YFSETQ. V was pared by 6 bases and J by 4 bases, with 19 bases between. The CDR3 runs to 16 residues.

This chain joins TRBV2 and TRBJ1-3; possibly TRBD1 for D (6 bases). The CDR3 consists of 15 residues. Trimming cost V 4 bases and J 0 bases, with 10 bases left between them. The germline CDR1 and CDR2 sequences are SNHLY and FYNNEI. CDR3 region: CASSGTALSGNTIYF. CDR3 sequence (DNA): TGTGCCAGCAGTGGGACAGCACTCTCTGGAAACACCATATATTTT.

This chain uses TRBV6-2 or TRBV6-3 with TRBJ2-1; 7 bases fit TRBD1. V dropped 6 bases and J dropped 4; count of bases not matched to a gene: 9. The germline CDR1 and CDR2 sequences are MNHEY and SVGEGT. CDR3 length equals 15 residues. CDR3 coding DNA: TGTGCCAGCAGCATTCAGGGGGAGAGGTACAATGAGCAGTTCTTC. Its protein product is CASSIQGERYNEQFF.

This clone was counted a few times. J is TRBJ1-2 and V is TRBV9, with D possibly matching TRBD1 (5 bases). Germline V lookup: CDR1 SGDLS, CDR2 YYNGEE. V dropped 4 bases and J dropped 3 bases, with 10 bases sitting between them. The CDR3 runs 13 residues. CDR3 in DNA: TGTGCCAGCAGCCTCAGGGAGGACTATGGCTACACCTTC. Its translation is CASSLREDYGYTF. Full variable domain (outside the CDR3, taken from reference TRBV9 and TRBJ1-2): DSGVTQTPKHLITATGQRVTLRCSPRSGDLSVYWYQQSLDQGLQFLIQYYNGEERAKGNILERFSAQQFPDLHSELNLSSLELGDSALYFCASSLREDYGYTFGSGTRLTVV.

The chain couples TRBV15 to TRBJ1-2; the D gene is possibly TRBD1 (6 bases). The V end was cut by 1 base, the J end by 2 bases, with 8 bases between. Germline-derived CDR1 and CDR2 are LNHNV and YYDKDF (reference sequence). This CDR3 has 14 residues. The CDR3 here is CATSRAGHNYGYTF. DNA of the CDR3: TGTGCCACCAGCAGAGCGGGACACAACTATGGCTACACCTTC.

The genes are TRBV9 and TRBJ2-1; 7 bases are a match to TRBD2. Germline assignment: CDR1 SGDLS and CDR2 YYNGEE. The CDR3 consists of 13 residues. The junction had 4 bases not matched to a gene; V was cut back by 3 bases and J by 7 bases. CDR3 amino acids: CASSAREGNEQFF. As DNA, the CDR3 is TGTGCCAGCAGCGCGAGGGAGGGAAATGAGCAGTTCTTC.

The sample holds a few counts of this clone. Here the CDR3 DNA reads TGCAGTGCTAGTGGACAGGGTGCAATTGAGACCCAGTACTTC. Its protein is CSASGQGAIETQYF. This chain uses TRBV20-1 with TRBJ2-5; 8 bases align to TRBD1. Trimming at V came to 3 bases and at J to 5 bases, leaving 8 bases not matched to a gene. The CDR3 is 14 amino acids. Germline-derived CDR1 and CDR2 are DFQATT and SNEGSKA (reference sequence).

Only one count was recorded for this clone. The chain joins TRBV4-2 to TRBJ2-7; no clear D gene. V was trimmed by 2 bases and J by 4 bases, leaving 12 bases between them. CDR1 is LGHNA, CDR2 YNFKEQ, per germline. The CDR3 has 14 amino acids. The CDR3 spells CASSQIPGSYEQYF. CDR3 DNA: TGTGCCAGCAGCCAAATTCCCGGGTCGTACGAGCAGTACTTC.

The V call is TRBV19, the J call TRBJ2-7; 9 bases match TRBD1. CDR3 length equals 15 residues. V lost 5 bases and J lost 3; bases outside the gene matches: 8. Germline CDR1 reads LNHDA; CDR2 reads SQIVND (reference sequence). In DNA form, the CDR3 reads TGTGCCAGTAGTTACTCGGACAGGGGTGTCTACGAGCAGTACTTC. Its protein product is CASSYSDRGVYEQYF.

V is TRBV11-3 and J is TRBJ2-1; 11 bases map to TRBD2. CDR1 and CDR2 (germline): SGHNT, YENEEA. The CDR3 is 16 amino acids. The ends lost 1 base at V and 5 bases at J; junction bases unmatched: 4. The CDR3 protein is CASSLGTSGGNNEQFF. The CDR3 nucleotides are TGTGCCAGCAGCTTAGGCACTAGCGGGGGTAACAATGAGCAGTTCTTC.

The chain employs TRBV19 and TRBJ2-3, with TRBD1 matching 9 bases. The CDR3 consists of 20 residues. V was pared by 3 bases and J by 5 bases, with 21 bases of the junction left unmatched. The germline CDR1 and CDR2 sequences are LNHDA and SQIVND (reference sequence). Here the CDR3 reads CASSILGTGIGSVQGDTQYF. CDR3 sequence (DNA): TGTGCCAGTAGTATCCTCGGGACAGGGATCGGGAGTGTACAAGGAGATACGCAGTATTTT.

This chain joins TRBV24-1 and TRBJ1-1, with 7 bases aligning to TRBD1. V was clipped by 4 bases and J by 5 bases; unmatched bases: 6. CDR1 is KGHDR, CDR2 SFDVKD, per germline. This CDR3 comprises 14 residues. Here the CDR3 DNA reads TGTGCCACCAGTGACACCACAGGGGTAACTGAAGCTTTCTTT. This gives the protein CATSDTTGVTEAFF.

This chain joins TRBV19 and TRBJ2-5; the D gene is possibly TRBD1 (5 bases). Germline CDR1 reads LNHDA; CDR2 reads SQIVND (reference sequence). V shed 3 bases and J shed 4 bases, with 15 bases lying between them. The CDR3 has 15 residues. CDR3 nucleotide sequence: TGTGCCAGTAGTATCGCCCAGGGTTACGGAGAGACCCAGTACTTC. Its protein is CASSIAQGYGETQYF.

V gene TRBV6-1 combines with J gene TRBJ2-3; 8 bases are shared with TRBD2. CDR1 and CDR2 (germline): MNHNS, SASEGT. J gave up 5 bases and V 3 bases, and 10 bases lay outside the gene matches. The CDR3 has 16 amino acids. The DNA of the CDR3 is TGTGCCAGCAGTGAGCCCCGGGGGGGCGCGGGAGATACGCAGTATTTT. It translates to CASSEPRGGAGDTQYF.

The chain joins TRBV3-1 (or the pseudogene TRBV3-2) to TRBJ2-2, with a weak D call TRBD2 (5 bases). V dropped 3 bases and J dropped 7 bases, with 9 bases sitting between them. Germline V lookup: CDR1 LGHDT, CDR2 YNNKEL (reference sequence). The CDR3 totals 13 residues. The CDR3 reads CASSHVGDGELFF. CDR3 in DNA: TGTGCCAGCAGCCACGTCGGGGACGGGGAGCTGTTTTTT.

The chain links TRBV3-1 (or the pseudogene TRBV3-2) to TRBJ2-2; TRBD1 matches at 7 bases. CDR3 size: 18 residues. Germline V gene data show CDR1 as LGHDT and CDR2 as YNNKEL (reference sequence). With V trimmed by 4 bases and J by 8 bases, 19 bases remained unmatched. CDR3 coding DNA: TGTGCCAGCAGCCCCCGACAGGGTGTACAGTTGATTGGGGGGGAGCTGTTTTTT. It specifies CASSPRQGVQLIGGELFF.

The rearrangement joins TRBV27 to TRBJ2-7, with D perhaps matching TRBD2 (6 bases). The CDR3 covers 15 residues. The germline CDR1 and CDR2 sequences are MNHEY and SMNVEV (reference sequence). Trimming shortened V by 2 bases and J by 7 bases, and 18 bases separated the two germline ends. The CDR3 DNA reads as TGTGCCAGCAGTTTAGGTAGCGGCCCGTCCTGGGAGCAGTACTTC. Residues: CASSLGSGPSWEQYF.

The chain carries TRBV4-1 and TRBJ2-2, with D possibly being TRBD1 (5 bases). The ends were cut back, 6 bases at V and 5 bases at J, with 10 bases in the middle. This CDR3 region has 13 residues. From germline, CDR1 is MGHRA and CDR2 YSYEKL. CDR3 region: CASSGTGTGELFF. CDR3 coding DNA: TGCGCCAGCAGTGGAACAGGAACCGGGGAGCTGTTTTTT.

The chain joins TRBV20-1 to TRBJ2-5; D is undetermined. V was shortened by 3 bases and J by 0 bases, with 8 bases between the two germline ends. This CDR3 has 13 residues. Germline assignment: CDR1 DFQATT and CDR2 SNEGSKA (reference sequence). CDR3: CSASGLDQETQYF. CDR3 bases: TGCAGTGCTAGTGGTCTAGACCAAGAGACCCAGTACTTC.

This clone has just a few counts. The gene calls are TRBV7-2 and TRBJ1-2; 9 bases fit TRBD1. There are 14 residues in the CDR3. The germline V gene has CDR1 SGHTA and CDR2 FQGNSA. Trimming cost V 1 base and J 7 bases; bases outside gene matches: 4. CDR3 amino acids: CASSLGQGVGGYTF. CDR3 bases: TGTGCCAGCAGCTTAGGACAGGGGGTGGGTGGCTACACCTTC.

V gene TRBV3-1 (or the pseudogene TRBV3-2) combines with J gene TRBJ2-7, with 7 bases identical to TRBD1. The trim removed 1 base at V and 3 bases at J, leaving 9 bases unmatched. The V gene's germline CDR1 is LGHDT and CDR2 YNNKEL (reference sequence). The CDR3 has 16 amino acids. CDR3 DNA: TGTGCCAGCAGCCAAGTAGGAAGGGGGCGGCTCTACGAGCAGTACTTC. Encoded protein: CASSQVGRGRLYEQYF.

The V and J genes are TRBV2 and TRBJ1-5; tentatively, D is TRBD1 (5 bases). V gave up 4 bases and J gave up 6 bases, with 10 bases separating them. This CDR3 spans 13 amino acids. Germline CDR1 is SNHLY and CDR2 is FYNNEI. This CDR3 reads CASSVRGIQPQHF. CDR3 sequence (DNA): TGTGCCAGCAGTGTACGGGGGATTCAGCCCCAGCATTTT.

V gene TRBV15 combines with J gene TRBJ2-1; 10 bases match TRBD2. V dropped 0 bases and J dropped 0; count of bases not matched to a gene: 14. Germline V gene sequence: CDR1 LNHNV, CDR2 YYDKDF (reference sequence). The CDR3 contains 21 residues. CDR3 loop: CATSREAGLAAPTNSYNEQFF. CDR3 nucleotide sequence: TGTGCCACCAGCAGAGAGGCAGGACTAGCGGCCCCCACGAACTCCTACAATGAGCAGTTCTTC.